The rows below give T cell receptor beta chains drawn from one sample of a study of blood T cell repertoires in COVID-19. Method: immunoSEQ multiplex PCR; TCRdb's copy keeps in-frame clones and lacks some. The sample includes about 320,000 clones, 90% of them seen just once. The sample was PBMCs or T cells enriched from blood (not recorded which). These receptors were obtained from a woman aged 25 to 39 who had been exposed to COVID-19. Each CDR3 is given with its conserved first and last residue. A D gene is named only where the DNA matches it firmly. For some rows the clone size is stated as once, few or many, or as a class when expanded; others skip it.

d_gene,abundance,v_gene,j_gene,CDR3nt,CDR3aa
.,.,TRBV30,TRBJ1-1,TGTGCCTGGAGTGGGTTTGGGGCTAACACTGAAGCTTTCTTT,CAWSGFGANTEAFF
.,.,TRBV19,TRBJ2-7,TGTGCCAGTAGTATCAGGGGAGGGGGCTACGAGCAGTACTTC,CASSIRGGGYEQYF
.,.,TRBV6-5,TRBJ1-4,TGTGCCAGCAGATTCGCGAGCAATGAAAAACTGTTTTTT,CASRFASNEKLFF
.,.,TRBV5-5,TRBJ1-5,TGTGCCAGCAGCCCACTGCCCTCGGTCCCCAATCAGCCCCAGCATTTT,CASSPLPSVPNQPQHF
.,.,TRBV2,TRBJ1-2,TGTGCCAGCAGTCAGGCGGGGGGAGCCTATGGCTACACCTTC,CASSQAGGAYGYTF
TRBD1,.,TRBV5-8,TRBJ2-2,TGTGCCAGCACCCGAAGGAAGCCCGGGACAGCGAACACCGGGGAGCTGTTTTTT,CASTRRKPGTANTGELFF
.,.,TRBV7-2,TRBJ1-2,TGTGCCAGCAGCTGGGGGGTTCACCATGGCTACACCTTC,CASSWGVHHGYTF
.,.,TRBV5-6,TRBJ2-5,TGTGCCAGCAGCTTGGGTAGCCGACTAGAGGGGCCCGAAGAGACCCAGTACTTC,CASSLGSRLEGPEETQYF
TRBD1,.,TRBV7-3,TRBJ2-7,TGTGCCAGCAGCACCGGGACAGGCTACGAGCAGTACTTC,CASSTGTGYEQYF
TRBD2,.,TRBV20-1,TRBJ2-4,TGCAGTGCTAGTTTAGCGGGGAAGGTTCAGTACTTC,CSASLAGKVQYF
.,.,TRBV2,TRBJ1-2,TGTGCCAGCAGTGAAGTCTCGGGGTTCTATGGCTACACCTTC,CASSEVSGFYGYTF
TRBD1,.,TRBV7-9,TRBJ2-3,TGTGCCAGCAGCTTGACAGGGGCAGATACGCAGTATTTT,CASSLTGADTQYF
TRBD1,once,TRBV7-9,TRBJ1-5,TGTGCCAGCAGCTTAGGGACAGGGGTTCAGCCCCAGCATTTT,CASSLGTGVQPQHF
.,.,TRBV13,TRBJ2-3,TGTGCCAGCAGCTTTCAGGTTTCTAGCACAGATACGCAGTATTTT,CASSFQVSSTDTQYF
TRBD1,.,TRBV18,TRBJ1-5,TGTGCCAGCTCAGGGACAGGGGTCGGTGATCAGCCCCAGCATTTT,CASSGTGVGDQPQHF
TRBD1,.,TRBV11-3,TRBJ2-6,TGTGCCAGCAGCTTAGAACAGGGGTTCCTGAGCTCTGGGGCCAACGTCCTGACTTTC,CASSLEQGFLSSGANVLTF
.,.,TRBV6-2/TRBV6-3,TRBJ2-7,TGTGCCAGCAGTTTGACACTTTCCTCCTACGAGCAGTACTTC,CASSLTLSSYEQYF
TRBD1,.,TRBV7-3,TRBJ1-2,TGTGCCAGCAGCCTTACAGGGGGCGGCAGTAACTATGGCTACACCTTC,CASSLTGGGSNYGYTF
TRBD1,once,TRBV12-3/TRBV12-4,TRBJ1-1,TGTGCCAGCAGTCTAGACAGGGCGACTTTCTTT,CASSLDRATFF
.,once,TRBV9,TRBJ2-7,TGTGCCAGCAGCGCGGGACTGTACACTACCTACGAGCAGTACTTC,CASSAGLYTTYEQYF
.,.,TRBV29-1,TRBJ2-2,TGCAGCGTACGGGGGGCCCACACCGGGGAGCTGTTTTTT,CSVRGAHTGELFF
TRBD1,.,TRBV6-5,TRBJ1-2,TGTGCCAGCAGTTACTTGCTCGGACAGGGCGGTGGCTACACCTTC,CASSYLLGQGGGYTF
.,.,TRBV19,TRBJ2-3,TGTGCCAGTAGTACGACAGCGACTAGCACAGATACGCAGTATTTT,CASSTTATSTDTQYF
TRBD1,.,TRBV7-6,TRBJ2-7,TGTGCCAGCAGCGAGGGACAGGGGTCATACGAGCAGTACTTC,CASSEGQGSYEQYF
TRBD1,.,TRBV5-1,TRBJ1-3,TGCGCCAGCAGCCCGGACAGGGGAAGAAACACCATATATTTT,CASSPDRGRNTIYF
.,.,TRBV12-3/TRBV12-4,TRBJ1-1,TGTGCCAGCACCACCCAATGGGCCACTGAAGCTTTCTTT,CASTTQWATEAFF
TRBD2,.,TRBV2,TRBJ2-1,TGTGCCAGCCTTACTAGCGGGGGTCTTAGTGAGCAGTTCTTC,CASLTSGGLSEQFF
TRBD2,.,TRBV3-1/TRBV3-2,TRBJ2-7,TGTGCCAGCAGCGCAGGACTAGCCGGCTACGAGCAGTACTTC,CASSAGLAGYEQYF
.,.,TRBV4-3,TRBJ1-6,TGCGCCAGCAGCCAAGATCGGGGAGCACCCCTCCACTTT,CASSQDRGAPLHF
.,.,TRBV7-9,TRBJ1-4,TGTGCCAGCAGCTTAGGGGCAGGGGAGAATGAAAAACTGTTTTTT,CASSLGAGENEKLFF
.,once,TRBV11-2,TRBJ2-5,TGTGCCAGCAGCTTACTCAGGGGTGAGACCCAGTACTTC,CASSLLRGETQYF
.,.,TRBV11-3,TRBJ2-1,TGTGCCAGCAGCTCTACCGGGACATGGGGGGAGCAGTTCTTC,CASSSTGTWGEQFF
TRBD1,.,TRBV11-1,TRBJ1-2,TGTGCCAGCAGCCGAGCCGGGACAGTTGGCTACACCTTC,CASSRAGTVGYTF
TRBD1,once,TRBV19,TRBJ1-3,TGTGCCAGTAGCCGACAGGGGGCGACCTCTGGAAACACCATATATTTT,CASSRQGATSGNTIYF
TRBD1,.,TRBV27,TRBJ2-7,TGTGCCAGCAGTTTGGACAGGGGGCTGGGCGAGCAGTACTTC,CASSLDRGLGEQYF
TRBD1,.,TRBV11-2,TRBJ2-7,TGTGCCAGCAGCCCGCGACAGGGTTACGAGCAGTACTTC,CASSPRQGYEQYF
.,.,TRBV3-1/TRBV3-2,TRBJ1-1,TGTGCCAGCAGCCAGTCTACAGCTAACACTGAAGCTTTCTTT,CASSQSTANTEAFF
TRBD1,.,TRBV5-6,TRBJ2-5,TGTGCCAGCAGCCCGCCGGGACAGGGGGCGGAACAAGAGACCCAGTACTTC,CASSPPGQGAEQETQYF
.,.,TRBV27,TRBJ2-7,TGTGCCAGCAGTCGAACCGGACAGTCACCCTACGAGCAGTACTTC,CASSRTGQSPYEQYF
TRBD1,.,TRBV6-5,TRBJ1-6,TGTGCCAGCAGACCCGGGACAGGCCTTAATTCACCCCTCCACTTT,CASRPGTGLNSPLHF
TRBD1,.,TRBV2,TRBJ1-6,TGTGCCAGCAGTAGGGACAGGGGGCTATTAATGGGATCACCCCTCCACTTT,CASSRDRGLLMGSPLHF
.,.,TRBV6-1,TRBJ1-1,TGTGCCAGCAGTGAGGAGACAGTGGGAACCACTGAAGCTTTCTTT,CASSEETVGTTEAFF
.,.,TRBV6-5,TRBJ1-6,TGTGCCAGCAGTTCCACGGGTAGTCCCCTCCACTTT,CASSSTGSPLHF
TRBD2,.,TRBV25-1,TRBJ2-1,TGTGCCAGCAGTGATAGCGGGGGGGCCTACAATGAGCAGTTCTTC,CASSDSGGAYNEQFF
TRBD1,once,TRBV9,TRBJ2-3,TGTGCCAGCAGCGCCGGGACAGGCACAGATACGCAGTATTTT,CASSAGTGTDTQYF
TRBD1,.,TRBV7-6,TRBJ1-4,TGTGCCAGCAGAAAGACAGGGCGGAATGAAAAACTGTTTTTT,CASRKTGRNEKLFF
.,.,TRBV2,TRBJ2-2,TGTGCCAGCAGTGAAGGGGGAGGTTGGACCGGGGAGCTGTTTTTT,CASSEGGGWTGELFF
.,.,TRBV6-2/TRBV6-3,TRBJ1-1,TGTGCCAGCAGTTACTCCCGCAGGGACACTGAAGCTTTCTTT,CASSYSRRDTEAFF
TRBD2,.,TRBV5-1,TRBJ2-5,TGCGCCAGCAGCTTGCGACTAGCGGGGGGGCAAGAGACCCAGTACTTC,CASSLRLAGGQETQYF
.,once,TRBV29-1,TRBJ2-7,TGCAGCGTTGACCTCCGGGGGACCTACGAGCAGTACTTC,CSVDLRGTYEQYF
TRBD1,.,TRBV10-3,TRBJ1-2,TGTGCCATCAGTGATAGGGGACAGCCATCCCGGTGCACCTTC,CAISDRGQPSRCTF
.,few,TRBV19,TRBJ1-2,TGTGCCACTAATGGAGGCCCCTATGGCTACACCTTC,CATNGGPYGYTF
.,.,TRBV12-5,TRBJ1-1,TGTGCTAGTGGCCTCCCGAGTGAAGCTTTCTTT,CASGLPSEAFF
TRBD1,.,TRBV5-4,TRBJ1-2,TGTGCCAGCAGCTTGGTGGCCGGACAGGGGCGCGACTACACCTTC,CASSLVAGQGRDYTF
TRBD1,.,TRBV4-3,TRBJ1-6,TGCGCCAGCAGCCAAGATCATGACAGGGGAAGCTCCTATAATTCACCCCTCCACTTT,CASSQDHDRGSSYNSPLHF